This T cell receptor beta chain was identified in a study of graft-versus-host responses after intestinal transplantation. Clones were sequenced by immunoSEQ multiplex PCR, and TCRdb holds only the in-frame ones, with some missing. The sample lists 40,000 to 60,000 clones, about 88% occurring once. Comments on this clone: Its cognate antigen is unknown.

Trimming cost V 1 base and J 1 base; bases outside gene matches: 5. Germline lookup yields CDR1 SGHRS and CDR2 YFSETQ. The CDR3 totals 15 residues. Here the sequenced sample was unstimulated CD4+ T cells sorted from spleen or lymph node cells, taken before transplant. The chain is built from TRBV5-1 and TRBJ2-7; 7 bases are a match to TRBD1. The TCR was taken from a human donor who was the organ donor for an intestinal transplant. The CDR3 DNA reads as TGCGCCAGCAGCTTGCCCAAGACAGGGTCCTACGAGCAGTACTTC. It encodes CASSLPKTGSYEQYF.